The entry that follows covers one T cell receptor (beta chain) sequence. Its antigen is not identified. The sample belongs to a study of cytomegalovirus exposure and HLA in healthy donors. Turning to the study itself: Genotyping showed roughly 83% of a few hundred donors falling in the Caucasian-associated ancestry cluster.

The PCR used 60 Vbeta and 13 Jbeta primers. The method was immunoSEQ multiplex PCR; TCRdb's version includes in-frame clones alone and lacks a portion of them. The repertoire consists of over 100,000 clones, with around 72% occurring once and the leading ten covering approximately 4%. This CDR3 comprises 12 residues. V lost 4 bases to trimming and J lost 4 bases, with 8 bases between them. Looked up from germline, CDR1 is SQVTM and CDR2 is ANQGSEA. Study-wide points: Prior analysis indicated that the majority of TCR beta V segments exhibited productivity approximately 90% or approximately 30% of the time. In a later analysis, a missense DCLRE1C variant was linked to TCR beta V- and J-gene trimming. Exclusion applied to some V segments, including TRBV6-2 and TRBV6-3, as they were indistinguishable.

Sequencing was carried out using PBMCs. The chain uses TRBV29-1 and TRBJ1-5, with D possibly matching TRBD1 (5 bases). This TCR came from a man aged 45-60 years in good health and CMV-seropositive. In DNA form, the CDR3 reads TGCAGCGTTGTTGGGGCTAATCAGCCCCAGCATTTT. Protein: CSVVGANQPQHF. The full variable domain, rest sourced from reference TRBV29-1 and TRBJ1-5, is SAVISQKPSRDICQRGTSLTIQCQVDSQVTMMFWYRQQPGQSLTLIATANQGSEATYESGFVIDKFPISRPNLTFSTLTVSNMSPEDSSIYLCSVVGANQPQHFGDGTRLSIL.